Listed here are 19 T cell receptor beta chains from one sample, sequenced in a study of shared clonotypes between healthy human individuals. Profiled with immunoSEQ multiplex PCR; TCRdb holds only in-frame clones, not every one. The table includes some 2,500,000 clones, 80% to 95% detected once. Sequencing input: naive CD4+ T cells from PBMCs. The subset denotes: CD45RA+ positively selected. All receptors derive from a man between 18 and 35 years old in good health. Some clones in this sample may be carry-over from other donors' samples.

The V gene is TRBV15, the J gene TRBJ2-7, with TRBD2 matching 16 bases. This CDR3 contains 18 residues. CDR1 is LNHNV and CDR2 is YYDKDF in the germline V gene (reference sequence). Trimming took 3 bases from V and 2 from J; bases not matched to a gene: 7. The CDR3 reads CATSRGLAGGLSTYEQYF. The CDR3, as DNA: TGTGCCACCAGCAGGGGACTAGCGGGAGGGTTGTCGACCTACGAGCAGTACTTC.

The rearrangement joins TRBV6-5 to TRBJ1-6; 7 nucleotides agree with TRBD1. The V segment lost 8 bases and the J segment 8 bases; nucleotides outside the gene matches: 9. CDR3 size: 14 residues. The V gene's germline CDR1 is MNHEY and CDR2 SVGAGI. CDR3 amino acids: CASGETGYDSPLHF. CDR3 bases: TGTGCCAGCGGGGAGACAGGGTATGATTCACCCCTCCACTTT.

Only a few counts were recorded for this clone. The rearrangement uses TRBV19 and TRBJ1-5, with D possibly being TRBD1 (6 bases). Germline loops: CDR1 LNHDA, CDR2 SQIVND (reference sequence). V lost 5 bases and J 9 bases, leaving 14 bases between the germline ends. This CDR3 has 13 residues. For the CDR3, the DNA is TGTGCCAGTAGTGCCCCAGGGGTCTGGCCCCAGCATTTT. Amino acid sequence: CASSAPGVWPQHF.

This rearrangement joins TRBV7-3 to TRBJ2-1; possible D gene TRBD2, 6 bases. V shed 3 bases and J shed 1 base, with 13 bases lying between them. CDR1 and CDR2 from the germline V gene are SGHTA and FQGTGA. The CDR3 contains 16 residues. The CDR3, as DNA: TGTGCCAGCAGCTTGAAACTAGCTAGGTCCTACAATGAGCAGTTCTTC. Residues: CASSLKLARSYNEQFF.

This chain links TRBV11-2 with TRBJ1-2; maybe TRBD1 (5 bases). This CDR3 is 17 amino acids long. V was shortened by 0 bases and J by 1 base, with 15 bases between the two germline ends. Germline CDR1 is SGHAT and CDR2 is FQNNGV. CDR3 amino acids: CASSLDGGGAVNYGYTF. In DNA form, the CDR3 reads TGTGCCAGCAGCTTAGATGGGGGAGGGGCTGTTAACTATGGCTACACCTTC.

The V gene is TRBV5-4, the J gene TRBJ1-1; 7 nucleotides line up with TRBD1. CDR3 length: 15 residues. The germline V gene has CDR1 SGHNT and CDR2 YYREEE (reference sequence). With 4 bases clipped from V and 5 bases from J, the junction kept 11 bases outside the gene matches. Written as DNA, the CDR3 is TGTGCCAGCAGCCTGCTCCAGGGGGGTGGGACTGAAGCTTTCTTT. Protein: CASSLLQGGGTEAFF. The entire variable domain, with the rest obtained from reference TRBV5-4 and TRBJ1-1, is as follows: ETGVTQSPTHLIKTRGQQVTLRCSSQSGHNTVSWYQQALGQGPQFIFQYYREEENGRGNFPPRFSGLQFPNYSSELNVNALELDDSALYLCASSLLQGGGTEAFFGQGTRLTVV.

To note about this clone: Other DNA sequences in the same sample also yield this CDR3. The chain recombines TRBV18 with TRBJ1-2, with D perhaps TRBD1 (6 bases). V lost 3 bases and J lost 0, with 8 bases in between. The length of the CDR3 is 14 residues. Germline CDR1 and CDR2: KGHSH and LQKENI. In DNA form, the CDR3 reads TGTGCCAGCTCACCGGACAGAGCTAACTATGGCTACACCTTC. Amino acids: CASSPDRANYGYTF. The full variable domain, with the rest looked up from reference TRBV18 and TRBJ1-2, is NAGVMQNPRHLVRRRGQEARLRCSPMKGHSHVYWYRQLPEEGLKFMVYLQKENIIDESGMPKERFSAEFPKEGPSILRIQQVVRGDSAAYFCASSPDRANYGYTFGSGTRLTVV.

The rearrangement links TRBV11-3 to TRBJ1-5; 9 nucleotides match TRBD1. Germline V CDR1 and CDR2: SGHNT, YENEEA. This CDR3 has 15 amino acids. Trimming removed 0 bases from V and 9 bases from J; junction bases left unmatched: 6. The chain's CDR3 is CASSLDCYRGLPQHF. The CDR3 DNA reads as TGTGCCAGCAGCTTAGATTGTTACAGGGGGCTGCCCCAGCATTTT.

The J gene is TRBJ1-1, the V gene TRBV18; 7 bases align to TRBD1. This CDR3 comprises 15 residues. Germline V gene sequence: CDR1 KGHSH, CDR2 LQKENI. Trimming cost V 5 bases and J 2 bases; bases outside gene matches: 8. The CDR3 nucleotides are TGTGCCAGCTCATCTTCAGGGGGGTCCAACACTGAAGCTTTCTTT. This sequence encodes CASSSSGGSNTEAFF.

The table lists this clone with a count of one. The V call is TRBV5-1, the J call TRBJ1-6; D ambiguous. V was pared by 4 bases and J by 7 bases, with 18 bases between. This CDR3 spans 16 amino acids. Looked up from germline, CDR1 is SGHRS and CDR2 is YFSETQ. CDR3 protein: CASSRRTDGGNSPLHF. CDR3 nucleotide sequence: TGCGCCAGCAGCCGGCGGACCGACGGTGGGAATTCACCCCTCCACTTT. Based on the CDR3 plus reference TRBV5-1 and TRBJ1-6, the full variable domain is KAGVTQTPRYLIKTRGQQVTLSCSPISGHRSVSWYQQTPGQGLQFLFEYFSETQRNKGNFPGRFSGRQFSNSRSEMNVSTLELGDSALYLCASSRRTDGGNSPLHFGNGTRLTVT.

This sequence joins TRBV6-1 and TRBJ1-2; TRBD1 matches 8 bases. CDR3 length: 16 residues. CDR1 and CDR2 (germline): MNHNS, SASEGT. With 4 bases clipped from V and 4 bases from J, the junction kept 11 bases outside the gene matches. Written as DNA, the CDR3 is TGTGCCAGCAGTGTGACTTGGACAGGGAAAGGCTATGGCTACACCTTC. Protein sequence: CASSVTWTGKGYGYTF.

This clone has more than one count but fewer than ten. The chain couples TRBV6-5 to TRBJ1-1, with D perhaps TRBD1 (5 bases). The V gene's germline CDR1 is MNHEY and CDR2 SVGAGI. Trimming left V 2 bases short and J 5 bases short, with 15 bases between. This CDR3 contains 15 residues. As DNA, the CDR3 is TGTGCCAGCAGTTACGTCGGGAGGGGAAGGACTGAAGCTTTCTTT. Its translation: CASSYVGRGRTEAFF.

The J gene is TRBJ1-3, the V gene TRBV28; D remains unclear. V lost 5 bases, J lost 0 bases, and 14 bases lay in between. The germline V gene encodes CDR1 MDHEN and CDR2 SYDVKM. This CDR3 comprises 16 residues. The CDR3 here is CASSPPQRNSGNTIYF. The CDR3 DNA reads TGTGCCAGCAGTCCGCCTCAACGGAACTCTGGAAACACCATATATTTT.

The chain uses TRBV9 and TRBJ2-1; 7 nucleotides agree with TRBD1. The CDR3 contains 19 residues. Per germline, CDR1 SGDLS and CDR2 YYNGEE. V gave up 4 bases and J gave up 0 bases; unmatched junction bases: 16. The CDR3 is CASSLRDPSRQGSYNEQFF. The CDR3 DNA sequence: TGTGCCAGCAGCCTACGGGATCCTTCCAGACAGGGCTCCTACAATGAGCAGTTCTTC. The full variable domain, with the rest looked up from reference TRBV9 and TRBJ2-1, is DSGVTQTPKHLITATGQRVTLRCSPRSGDLSVYWYQQSLDQGLQFLIQYYNGEERAKGNILERFSAQQFPDLHSELNLSSLELGDSALYFCASSLRDPSRQGSYNEQFFGPGTRLTVL.

Note on this clone: Other DNA variants within this sample encode the same CDR3. This sequence joins TRBV2 and TRBJ1-2; 10 bases are a match to TRBD1. Germline V gives CDR1 SNHLY, CDR2 FYNNEI. This CDR3 is built from 14 residues. The trim removed 5 bases at V and 5 bases at J, leaving 5 bases unmatched. CDR3 loop: CASSRGQGDYGYTF. The CDR3 DNA reads TGTGCCAGCAGTCGCGGACAGGGGGATTATGGCTACACCTTC.

The rearrangement links TRBV29-1 to TRBJ1-2; D gene unclear. The CDR3 covers 12 residues. Between the trimmed V and J ends, which lost 1 base and 6 bases, there was a span of 9 bases. The germline V gene has CDR1 SQVTM and CDR2 ANQGSEA. The CDR3 loop is CSVEARADGYTF. CDR3 in DNA: TGCAGCGTTGAAGCAAGAGCTGATGGCTACACCTTC.

The CDR3: CASSARTGPSNTIYF. CDR3 in DNA: TGTGCCAGCAGCGCTCGGACAGGGCCTTCAAACACCATATATTTT. The chain has TRBV5-4 and TRBJ1-3; 8 positions match TRBD1. The CDR3 contains 15 residues. V gave up 4 bases and J gave up 6 bases; unmatched junction bases: 9. Germline values: CDR1 SGHNT, CDR2 YYREEE (reference sequence).

This clone was seen only once. The chain couples TRBV10-3 to TRBJ2-1; a possible D gene is TRBD2 (6 bases). V lost 9 bases to trimming and J lost 4 bases, with 16 bases between them. The CDR3 has 14 amino acids. The germline gives CDR1 ENHRY, CDR2 SYGVKD. The CDR3 DNA reads as TGTGCCATTACCGAGGACGCGGGATACAATGAGCAGTTCTTC. It translates to CAITEDAGYNEQFF.

The chain links TRBV9 to TRBJ1-3, with TRBD1 matching 10 bases. The junction had 10 bases not matched to a gene; V was cut back by 5 bases and J by 2 bases. Germline V gene data show CDR1 as SGDLS and CDR2 as YYNGEE. CDR3 length: 17 residues. The CDR3 spells CASSFQTGQGTGNTIYF. The DNA for the CDR3 is TGTGCCAGCAGTTTCCAGACGGGACAGGGGACTGGAAACACCATATATTTT. Complete variable domain (other parts from reference TRBV9 and TRBJ1-3): DSGVTQTPKHLITATGQRVTLRCSPRSGDLSVYWYQQSLDQGLQFLIQYYNGEERAKGNILERFSAQQFPDLHSELNLSSLELGDSALYFCASSFQTGQGTGNTIYFGEGSWLTVV.